These 32 T cell receptor beta chains came from one sample sequenced in a study of Tregs in tolerant kidney transplant recipients. TCRdb's copy holds only in-frame clones and misses some; the assay was immunoSEQ multiplex PCR. The sample lists approximately 90,000 clones; 93% were seen once. Related graft donors supplied nonmyeloablative bone marrow transplants, and mixed chimerism was transient. The source was CD4+ T cells from blood (PBMCs), collected 12 months after the transplant. The receptors were sampled from a human patient who received a combined kidney and bone marrow transplant. The T cells may come from the graft donor.

As regards this clone: Other DNA sequences in the same sample also yield this CDR3. The gene calls are TRBV28 and TRBJ1-6; D gene uncertain. CDR3 size: 16 residues. V was shortened by 3 bases and J by 0 bases, with 9 bases between the two germline ends. The germline CDR1 and CDR2 sequences are MDHEN and SYDVKM. The CDR3 DNA reads TGTGCCAGCAGTTTGGTCCGTAGCTCCTATAATTCACCCCTCCACTTT. This codes for CASSLVRSSYNSPLHF.

The chain joins TRBV19 to TRBJ2-1; D may be TRBD2 (6 bases). Trimming shortened V by 3 bases and J by 3 bases, and 12 bases separated the two germline ends. CDR1 is LNHDA, CDR2 SQIVND, per germline (reference sequence). There are 15 residues in the CDR3. The CDR3 nucleotides are TGTGCCAGTAGTATTGAGGCGGGGAACTACAATGAGCAGTTCTTC. It yields the protein CASSIEAGNYNEQFF. The whole variable domain, remainder taken from reference TRBV19 and TRBJ2-1, is DGGITQSPKYLFRKEGQNVTLSCEQNLNHDAMYWYRQDPGQGLRLIYYSQIVNDFQKGDIAEGYSVSREKKESFPLTVTSAQKNPTAFYLCASSIEAGNYNEQFFGPGTRLTVL.

CDR3 protein: CASSFGATEAFF. The CDR3 region has the DNA TGTGCCAGCAGTTTTGGGGCGACTGAAGCTTTCTTT. The chain carries TRBV28 and TRBJ1-1, with D tentatively TRBD1 (5 bases). The germline V and J ends were trimmed by 3 bases and 5 bases, with 7 bases remaining between them. CDR3 length equals 12 residues. Per the germline V gene, CDR1 is MDHEN and CDR2 is SYDVKM.

The rearrangement links TRBV7-9 to TRBJ1-3; unclear D gene. With 1 base removed from V and 0 bases from J, the gap between germline ends came to 13 bases. The CDR3 is 17 residues long. The germline gives CDR1 SEHNR, CDR2 FQNEAQ (reference sequence). The CDR3 region is CASSLVFHSSSGNTIYF. Written as DNA, the CDR3 is TGTGCCAGCAGCTTAGTGTTTCACTCATCCTCTGGAAACACCATATATTTT.

V usage is TRBV4-3 and J usage is TRBJ2-5; 8 bases are shared with TRBD2. The DNA end favors TRBJ2-7, so the J call may be wrong. The V gene's germline CDR1 is LGHNA and CDR2 YSLEER. This CDR3 spans 14 amino acids. CDR3 nucleotides: TGCGCCAGCAGCCATTTAGCGGGACTCAACGAGCAGTACTTC. Amino acid sequence: CASSHLAGLNEQYF.

The rearrangement joins TRBV29-1 to TRBJ2-3, with D perhaps matching TRBD1 (6 bases). The CDR3 has 15 amino acids. Looked up from germline, CDR1 is SQVTM and CDR2 is ANQGSEA. V shed 3 bases and J shed 1 base, with 14 bases lying between them. The CDR3 region is CSVDPTAGGTDTQYF. CDR3 nucleotide sequence: TGCAGCGTTGATCCCACCGCAGGGGGCACAGATACGCAGTATTTT.

V and J are TRBV29-1 and TRBJ2-3; weak D call: TRBD2 (5 bases). The length of the CDR3 is 13 residues. Trimming pared 6 bases from V and 1 base from J, leaving 11 bases between. CDR1 and CDR2 from the germline V gene are SQVTM and ANQGSEA. Here the CDR3 reads CSVLGDGTDTQYF. Written as DNA, the CDR3 is TGCAGCGTCCTGGGAGATGGCACAGATACGCAGTATTTT.

The CDR3 region has the DNA TGCGCCAGCAGCTTTTTCTTTTCGGAGACCCAGTACTTC. Translated, it gives CASSFFFSETQYF. This chain joins TRBV5-1 and TRBJ2-5; the D is unclear. Germline V CDR1 and CDR2: SGHRS, YFSETQ. There are 13 residues in the CDR3. V lost 2 bases and J lost 5, with 10 bases in between.

The chain employs TRBV4-1 and TRBJ2-7, with no clear D. Per germline, CDR1 MGHRA and CDR2 YSYEKL. Trimming stripped 2 bases from V and 4 bases from J, with 12 bases between. The CDR3 length is 14 residues. CDR3: CASSQQARTYEQYF. The CDR3 DNA sequence: TGCGCCAGCAGCCAACAGGCAAGAACTTACGAGCAGTACTTC.

The rearrangement uses TRBV9 and TRBJ2-1, with 12 positions matching TRBD2. This CDR3 comprises 15 residues. Germline V gene lookup returns CDR1 SGDLS and CDR2 YYNGEE. The V gene end was trimmed by 3 bases and the J gene end by 10 bases; junction bases not matched to a gene: 8. Here the CDR3 reads CASSETSGGVGEQFF. The CDR3 DNA sequence: TGTGCCAGCAGCGAGACTAGCGGGGGAGTTGGGGAGCAGTTCTTC.

The genes are TRBV11-3 and TRBJ1-1; 9 bases fit TRBD1. The CDR3 sequence is 14 residues long. Losses at the gene ends were 5 bases for V and 7 bases for J; bases not matched to a gene: 8. CDR1 and CDR2 (germline): SGHNT, YENEEA. The CDR3 reads CASSRGQGGGEAFF. CDR3 bases: TGTGCCAGCAGCCGGGGACAGGGAGGGGGTGAAGCTTTCTTT. Complete variable domain (other parts from reference TRBV11-3 and TRBJ1-1): EAGVVQSPRYKIIEKKQPVAFWCNPISGHNTLYWYLQNLGQGPELLIRYENEEAVDDSQLPKDRFSAERLKGVDSTLKIQPAELGDSAVYLCASSRGQGGGEAFFGQGTRLTVV.

The V call is TRBV19, the J call TRBJ2-7, with TRBD2 matching over 7 bases. Germline V gene lookup returns CDR1 LNHDA and CDR2 SQIVND (reference sequence). J gave up 3 bases and V 5 bases, and 10 bases lay outside the gene matches. The CDR3 is 15 amino acids. The CDR3 DNA sequence: TGTGCCAGTAGTGTCTTGCCGGGGACTAACTACGAGCAGTACTTC. Its translation is CASSVLPGTNYEQYF.

CDR3 nucleotides: TGTGCCATCAGTGAGGGACTAGATGCAGATACGCAGTATTTT. Amino acid sequence: CAISEGLDADTQYF. The chain employs TRBV10-3 and TRBJ2-3; 7 bases agree with TRBD2. Germline lookup yields CDR1 ENHRY and CDR2 SYGVKD. After removal of 2 bases from V and 4 bases from J, the junction contained 3 bases not matched to a gene. The CDR3 is 14 amino acids.

This chain uses TRBV4-1 with TRBJ2-7, with TRBD2 matching 9 bases. The ends lost 2 bases at V and 3 bases at J; junction bases unmatched: 8. The CDR3 consists of 16 residues. Germline lookup yields CDR1 MGHRA and CDR2 YSYEKL. CDR3 in amino acids: CASSQPPGTSHYEQYF. The CDR3 DNA is TGCGCCAGCAGCCAACCCCCCGGGACTAGCCACTACGAGCAGTACTTC.

The chain has TRBV7-3 and TRBJ2-2, with 8 nucleotides matching TRBD2. The J segment lost 6 bases and the V segment lost 7 bases, leaving 7 bases of the junction unmatched. The length of the CDR3 is 14 residues. Looked up from germline, CDR1 is SGHTA and CDR2 is FQGTGA. This chain's CDR3 is CASTRERESGELFF. The CDR3 nucleotides read TGTGCCAGCACCAGGGAGCGGGAGTCCGGGGAGCTGTTTTTT.

This rearrangement joins TRBV11-2 to TRBJ2-7; 13 bases are shared with TRBD2. Germline values: CDR1 SGHAT, CDR2 FQNNGV. This CDR3 comprises 14 residues. V shed 5 bases, J shed 4 bases, and the junction held 2 bases outside the gene matches. The CDR3 region is CASSPGLAGYEQYF. The CDR3 bases are TGTGCCAGCAGCCCGGGACTAGCGGGGTACGAGCAGTACTTC.

This clone was observed a few times. J is TRBJ2-3 and V is TRBV29-1; TRBD2 might be the D (5 bases). Germline V gene sequence: CDR1 SQVTM, CDR2 ANQGSEA. This CDR3 is 13 amino acids long. The V end lost 3 bases, the J end lost 5 bases, and 12 bases lay between the germline ends. The CDR3 region is CSVDTGAVDTQYF. The CDR3 bases are TGCAGCGTTGATACCGGAGCGGTAGATACGCAGTATTTT.

There are a few counts of this clone. CDR3 amino acids: CASSRTGPKNIQYF. Written as DNA, the CDR3 is TGTGCCAGCAGCCGGACAGGTCCCAAAAACATTCAGTACTTC. The chain joins TRBV7-2 to TRBJ2-4; 7 bases match TRBD1. The CDR3 has 14 amino acids. Trimming at V came to 5 bases and at J to 2 bases, leaving 3 bases not matched to a gene. The germline CDR1 and CDR2 sequences are SGHTA and FQGNSA.

The chain uses TRBV5-1 and TRBJ1-1; 10 nucleotides align to TRBD1. With V trimmed by 4 bases and J by 4 bases, 7 bases remained unmatched. This CDR3 spans 15 amino acids. Germline V gene sequence: CDR1 SGHRS, CDR2 YFSETQ. Written as DNA, the CDR3 is TGCGCCAGCAGCCCCGGGACAGGGGTACCCACTGAAGCTTTCTTT. Its protein is CASSPGTGVPTEAFF.

This CDR3 is CASSGLAGAQETQYF. The CDR3 DNA reads as TGTGCCAGCAGTGGGCTAGCGGGGGCCCAAGAGACCCAGTACTTC. V gene TRBV2 combines with J gene TRBJ2-5; 10 bases are shared with TRBD2. V lost 4 bases and J lost 1; bases outside the gene matches: 3. Germline CDR1 reads SNHLY; CDR2 reads FYNNEI. CDR3 length: 15 amino acids.

V and J are TRBV9 and TRBJ2-7; D remains unclear. V lost 0 bases, J lost 2 bases, and 6 bases lay in between. The CDR3 is made up of 13 amino acids. Germline CDR1 is SGDLS and CDR2 is YYNGEE. For the CDR3, the DNA is TGTGCCAGCAGCGTAGGCCTAGCCTACGAGCAGTACTTC. It translates to CASSVGLAYEQYF.

The chain carries TRBV6-1 and TRBJ2-5; possible D gene TRBD1, 6 bases. The germline V gene has CDR1 MNHNS and CDR2 SASEGT. The CDR3 loop spans 14 amino acids. V dropped 5 bases and J dropped 2 bases, with 12 bases sitting between them. For the CDR3, the DNA is TGTGCCAGCAGTCGGTCAGGGGCGCAAGAGACCCAGTACTTC. Translated: CASSRSGAQETQYF.

The chain employs TRBV6-6 and TRBJ2-7, with D perhaps TRBD1 (5 bases). In germline, CDR1 is MNHNY, CDR2 SVGAGI (reference sequence). V lost 0 bases to trimming and J lost 3 bases, with 15 bases between them. The CDR3 has 16 amino acids. The DNA of the CDR3 is TGTGCCAGCAGTTACTCCTCGGTCACAGGCTACTACGAGCAGTACTTC. Translated, it gives CASSYSSVTGYYEQYF.

J is TRBJ1-5 and V is TRBV5-1, with D hard to call. Trimming removed 4 bases from V and 6 bases from J, with 17 bases in between. The CDR3 covers 15 residues. From germline, CDR1 is SGHRS and CDR2 YFSETQ. Here the CDR3 DNA reads TGCGCCAGCAGCCGCGGAGACGGGGAGGGTCAGCCCCAGCATTTT. This translates into CASSRGDGEGQPQHF.

The V call is TRBV7-8, the J call TRBJ2-2; tentative D call: TRBD1 (5 bases). The germline V gene has CDR1 SGHVS and CDR2 FQNEAQ. CDR3 length equals 15 residues. V lost 6 bases, J lost 3 bases, and 14 bases lay in between. The DNA for the CDR3 is TGTGCCAGCAGAGTGGGGCGGCTTCACACCGGGGAGCTGTTTTTT. Protein: CASRVGRLHTGELFF. Based on the CDR3 plus reference TRBV7-8 and TRBJ2-2, the full variable domain is GAGVSQSPRYKVAKRGQDVALRCDPISGHVSLFWYQQALGQGPEFLTYFQNEAQLDKSGLPSDRFFAERPEGSVSTLKIQRTQQEDSAVYLCASRVGRLHTGELFFGEGSRLTVL.

The rearrangement links TRBV7-3 to TRBJ2-2, with 8 bases identical to TRBD2. V was pared by 5 bases and J by 8 bases, with 4 bases of the junction left unmatched. CDR3 length equals 13 residues. Germline V CDR1 and CDR2: SGHTA, FQGTGA. The CDR3: CASSRTSLGELFF. The CDR3, as DNA: TGTGCCAGCAGCCGGACTAGCTTAGGGGAGCTGTTTTTT.

The V and J genes are TRBV9 and TRBJ2-6, with TRBD1 as a possible D gene (5 bases). Germline assignment: CDR1 SGDLS and CDR2 YYNGEE. The CDR3 sequence is 16 residues long. Trimming took off 4 bases at V and 0 bases at J, with 11 bases between the two ends. This CDR3 is CASSPRQYSGANVLTF. In DNA form, the CDR3 reads TGTGCCAGCAGCCCGCGACAGTACTCTGGGGCCAACGTCCTGACTTTC. Combining the CDR3 with reference TRBV9 and TRBJ2-6 gives the whole variable domain DSGVTQTPKHLITATGQRVTLRCSPRSGDLSVYWYQQSLDQGLQFLIQYYNGEERAKGNILERFSAQQFPDLHSELNLSSLELGDSALYFCASSPRQYSGANVLTFGAGSRLTVL.

About this clone itself: Distinct nucleotide sequences in the sample also encode this CDR3. The V and J genes are TRBV28 and TRBJ1-6, with D unclear. V lost 6 bases, J lost 10 bases, and 10 bases lay in between. Germline V gene lookup returns CDR1 MDHEN and CDR2 SYDVKM. CDR3 size: 12 residues. CDR3 coding DNA: TGTGCCAGCAGAGGAGGGAACTCACCCCTCCACTTT. Its protein is CASRGGNSPLHF.

The V and J genes are TRBV6-4 and TRBJ1-3, with a tentative D call TRBD1 (5 bases). Germline loops: CDR1 MRHNA, CDR2 SNTAGT. V gave up 7 bases and J gave up 1 base, with 14 bases separating them. The CDR3 extends over 15 amino acids. In DNA form, the CDR3 reads TGTGCCAGCATCGGACGGGGGGGGTCTGGAAACACCATATATTTT. Protein: CASIGRGGSGNTIYF.

About this clone: At one boundary the junction diverges from the germline segment, which might be a read error. This CDR3 is also generated by other DNA sequences in the sample. In DNA, the CDR3 is TGTGCCAGCAGTTTAGGGGGGAGTAATAATTCCCCCCTCCACTTT. This sequence encodes CASSLGGSNNSPLHF. J is TRBJ1-6 and V is TRBV28, with a possible D match to TRBD1 (5 bases). This CDR3 comprises 15 residues. Germline loops: CDR1 MDHEN, CDR2 SYDVKM.

The chain couples TRBV2 to TRBJ1-3, with a tentative D call TRBD1 (6 bases). The length of the CDR3 is 15 residues. V shed 1 base and J shed 4 bases, with 11 bases lying between them. The germline V gene has CDR1 SNHLY and CDR2 FYNNEI. CDR3 coding DNA: TGTGCCAGCAGTGAAGGTTGGGGGCCAGGAAACACCATATATTTT. Translated: CASSEGWGPGNTIYF.

This rearrangement joins TRBV28 to TRBJ1-5, with D unclear. The CDR3 totals 11 residues. Germline lookup yields CDR1 MDHEN and CDR2 SYDVKM. Deletions cut 6 bases from V and 10 bases from J, with 10 bases between. CDR3 nucleotide sequence: TGTGCCAGCAGCCGGCAGGATCCCCAGCATTTT. The encoded protein is CASSRQDPQHF.